This T cell receptor (beta chain) appears in the sequencing data of a study of cytomegalovirus exposure and HLA in healthy donors. Notes on this clone: Its specificity is not known.

General observations from the study: Prior analysis indicated that the majority of TCR beta V segments exhibited productivity approximately 87% or approximately 30% of the time. A later analysis linked a missense DCLRE1C variant to TCR beta V- and J-gene trimming. Investigators reported 150 to 200 TCR beta chains as tied to cytomegalovirus.

Germline CDR1 and CDR2: SGHNT and YYREEE (reference sequence). V shed 2 bases and J shed 0 bases, with 9 bases lying between them. The CDR3 is 14 residues long. A multiplex PCR was run with 60 Vbeta primers and 13 Jbeta primers. The data were produced by immunoSEQ multiplex PCR, yet TCRdb's version contains in-frame clones alone and is incomplete. The sample holds 210,000 or so clones; roughly 73% are singletons and the top ten take 0.47%. The chain joins TRBV5-4 to TRBJ2-7, with D tentatively TRBD2 (6 bases). The TCR comes from a boy between 5 and 17 years old in good health and CMV-seronegative. The sequenced sample consisted of PBMCs. The chain's CDR3 is CASSFTGSSYEQYF. In DNA, the CDR3 is TGTGCCAGCAGCTTTACCGGGAGCTCCTACGAGCAGTACTTC.